Reported below is one T cell receptor beta chain. These data belong to a study of cytomegalovirus exposure and HLA in healthy donors. The PCR made use of 60 Vbeta and 13 Jbeta primers. Sequencing used immunoSEQ multiplex PCR; TCRdb keeps in-frame clones, though not all of them. The table lists 230,000 or so clones, about nine tenths of them singletons. Germline lookup yields CDR1 MNHEY and CDR2 SVGAGI. This CDR3 is 15 amino acids long. V lost 6 bases, J lost 1 base, and 15 bases lay in between. Sequenced: PBMCs. This TCR derives from a girl aged 2-9 years in good health and CMV-seronegative. The V and J genes are TRBV6-5 and TRBJ1-1; D is possibly TRBD1 (5 bases). This CDR3 reads CASSRKGEGNTEAFF. In DNA, the CDR3 is TGTGCCAGCAGCAGGAAAGGGGAGGGGAACACTGAAGCTTTCTTT.